This T cell receptor (beta chain) comes out of a study of T-cell memory formation after mild COVID-19. Study-wide results and caveats: The study found balanced CD4/CD8 in clones contracting day 15 to 85 and a CD4+ lean in later expanders.

This clonotype was counted between two and nine times. Its specificity is not known. This CDR3 is 15 amino acids long. TCRdb recomputed calls from the 5' RACE reads with MiXCR, one row per CDR3 protein. The table lists fewer than 250,000 distinct CDR3 sequences, roughly 27% of them singletons. The chain couples TRBV21-1 to TRBJ2-7. TRBV21-1 is annotated as a pseudogene. Sequences were obtained from PBMCs or a T cell subset sorted from them (not recorded which). This clonotype was sampled from an adult woman who had mild COVID-19 (a few samples of this study predate the infection). Cell type and time point are not known. The CDR3 is CASSKGEGPTYEQYF. CDR3 nucleotide sequence: TGTGCCAGCAGCAAAGGCGAAGGACCCACCTACGAGCAGTACTTC.